This T cell receptor beta chain appears in the sequencing data of a study of patients and donors after allogeneic stem cell transplantation. TCRdb passed the RT-PCR reads through MiXCR, listing each CDR3 protein once. Counted here are 410,000 or so distinct CDR3 sequences, roughly 17% occurring once; the ten biggest clones make up around 7.9%. The CDR3 has 19 amino acids. With 1 base removed from V and 1 base from J, the gap between germline ends came to 19 bases. This clonotype was recorded a few times. The chain employs TRBV12-3 or TRBV12-4 and TRBJ2-2, with a weak D call TRBD2 (5 bases). The sample consisted of blood, either unsorted or a sorted T cell fraction (not recorded which). The TCR originated in a human donor who was either an allogeneic HSCT recipient or a stem cell or donor lymphocyte infusion donor (not recorded which). It is not recorded whose cells these are; they may come from a transplant donor. CDR3 nucleotide sequence: TGTGCCAGCAGTTTAGTGCCCCGGTTTTCACTAGGGAACACCGGGGAGCTGTTTTTT. Encoded protein: CASSLVPRFSLGNTGELFF.